This TCR beta chain was documented in a study of OX40 agonist ivuxolimab in advanced cancers. Study overall: Clinicians treated patients with ivuxolimab, an agonistic anti-OX40 (CD134) antibody. Study outcomes and limitations: Which antigen the expanded peripheral T cells recognized is unknown. Nonresponders, in some cases, also had low normalized T-cell clonal expansion.

About this clone: Its antigen is as yet unknown.

The protocol was immunoSEQ multiplex PCR, while the TCRdb copy is restricted to in-frame clones and leaves out a portion. This sample carries fewer than 45,000 clones, about 85% of them seen once, and the ten largest clones take 2.5% to 3%. Germline V gene data show CDR1 as KGHSH and CDR2 as LQKENI. The CDR3 is made up of 12 amino acids. The trim removed 3 bases at V and 14 bases at J, leaving 6 bases unmatched. The V gene is TRBV18, the J gene TRBJ1-4; 7 nucleotides line up with TRBD1. The sample was CD4+ or CD8+ T cells sorted from blood, taken in a trial of the OX40 agonist ivuxolimab. The receptor's source is an adult with an advanced solid tumor such as melanoma, head and neck, liver or kidney cancer. The DNA of the CDR3 is TGTGCCAGCTCACCTGACAGGGTCGGGCTGTTTTTT. Translating gives CASSPDRVGLFF.